This T cell receptor (beta chain) emerged from a study of Ad26.COV2.S vaccination and SARS-CoV-2 variants. The wider study: Once or twice, 56 days apart, Ad26.COV2.S was delivered intramuscularly. The study's findings and limits: Spike-specific TCR breadth in vaccine recipients exceeded that seen in placebo recipients.

About this clone itself: The antigen is unknown.

Specified treatment: about 20 received Ad26.COV2.S at low or high dose, single or two shots; roughly 5 received placebo; per-sample allocation not given. The study sampled participants on day 63 after the first vaccine or placebo injection. SARS-CoV-2 spike from the Wuhan strain was encoded by the vaccine, an Ad26 vector. CDR1 and CDR2 (germline): MDHEN, SYDVKM. The CDR3 extends over 16 amino acids. V lost 3 bases to trimming and J lost 5 bases, with 17 bases between them. TCRdb's table, derived via immunoSEQ multiplex PCR, lists solely in-frame clones and lacks some. This table holds some 350,000 clones, roughly 90% found once.

The TCR comes from a person aged 18-65 years who received the Ad26.COV2.S COVID-19 vaccine or a placebo. This sequence joins TRBV28 and TRBJ2-1, with D possibly TRBD1 on 6 matching bases. The sequences come from peripheral blood, collected in a trial of Ad26.COV2.S vaccine versus placebo. The CDR3 DNA reads TGTGCCAGCAGTTTCCGGGGCCTAAGGACAGACAATGAGCAGTTCTTC. It is translated as CASSFRGLRTDNEQFF.